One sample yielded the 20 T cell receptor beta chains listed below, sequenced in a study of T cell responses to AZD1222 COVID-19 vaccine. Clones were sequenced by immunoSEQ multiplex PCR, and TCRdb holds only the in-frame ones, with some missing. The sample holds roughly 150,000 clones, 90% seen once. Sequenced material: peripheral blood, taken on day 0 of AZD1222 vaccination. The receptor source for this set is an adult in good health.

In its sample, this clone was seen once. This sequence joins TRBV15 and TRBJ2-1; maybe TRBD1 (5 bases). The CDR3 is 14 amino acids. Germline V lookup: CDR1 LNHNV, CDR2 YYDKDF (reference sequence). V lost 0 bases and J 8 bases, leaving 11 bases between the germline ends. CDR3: CATSREGPSDEQFF. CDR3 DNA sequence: TGTGCCACCAGCAGAGAGGGGCCTTCGGATGAGCAGTTCTTC.

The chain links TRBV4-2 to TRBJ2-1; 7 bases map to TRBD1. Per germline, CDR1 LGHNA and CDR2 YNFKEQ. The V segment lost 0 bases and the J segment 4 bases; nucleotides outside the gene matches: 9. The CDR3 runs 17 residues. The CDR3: CASSQDLDRVDYNEQFF. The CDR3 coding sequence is TGTGCCAGCAGCCAAGACCTCGACAGGGTGGATTACAATGAGCAGTTCTTC.

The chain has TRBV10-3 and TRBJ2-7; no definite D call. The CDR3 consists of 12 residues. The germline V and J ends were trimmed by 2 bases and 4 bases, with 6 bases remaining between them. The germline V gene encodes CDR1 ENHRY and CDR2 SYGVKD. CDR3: CAISEGVYEQYF. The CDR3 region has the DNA TGTGCCATCAGTGAGGGGGTTTACGAGCAGTACTTC.

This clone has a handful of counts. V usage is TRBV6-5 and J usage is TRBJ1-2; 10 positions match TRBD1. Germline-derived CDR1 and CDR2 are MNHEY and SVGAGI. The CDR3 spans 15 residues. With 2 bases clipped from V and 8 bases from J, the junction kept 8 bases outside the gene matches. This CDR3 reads CASSYRGQGRLGYTF. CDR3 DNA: TGTGCCAGCAGTTACCGGGGACAGGGGCGACTCGGCTACACCTTC.

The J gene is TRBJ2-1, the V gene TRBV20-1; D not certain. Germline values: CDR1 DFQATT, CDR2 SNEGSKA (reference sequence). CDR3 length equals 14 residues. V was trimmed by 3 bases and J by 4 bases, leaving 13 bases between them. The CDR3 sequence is CSASGRKAYNEQFF. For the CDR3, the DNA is TGCAGTGCTAGTGGGCGGAAGGCATACAATGAGCAGTTCTTC.

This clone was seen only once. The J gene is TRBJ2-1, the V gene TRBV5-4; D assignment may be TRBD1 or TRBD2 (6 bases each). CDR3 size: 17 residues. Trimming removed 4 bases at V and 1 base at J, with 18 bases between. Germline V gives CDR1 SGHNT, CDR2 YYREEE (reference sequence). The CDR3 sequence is CASSGLWGRGSYNEQFF. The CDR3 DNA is TGTGCCAGCAGCGGGCTTTGGGGGCGGGGATCCTACAATGAGCAGTTCTTC.

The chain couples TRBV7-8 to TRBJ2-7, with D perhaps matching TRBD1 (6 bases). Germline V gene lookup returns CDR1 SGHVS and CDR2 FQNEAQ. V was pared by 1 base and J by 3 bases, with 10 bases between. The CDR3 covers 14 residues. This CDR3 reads CASSLGGQNYEQYF. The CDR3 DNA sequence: TGTGCCAGCAGCTTAGGCGGACAGAACTACGAGCAGTACTTC.

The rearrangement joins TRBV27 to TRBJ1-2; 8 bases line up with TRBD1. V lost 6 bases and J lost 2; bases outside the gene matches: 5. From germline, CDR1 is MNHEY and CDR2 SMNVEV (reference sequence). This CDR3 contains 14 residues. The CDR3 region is CASSNDRGNYGYTF. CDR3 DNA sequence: TGTGCCAGCAGCAATGACAGGGGCAACTATGGCTACACCTTC.

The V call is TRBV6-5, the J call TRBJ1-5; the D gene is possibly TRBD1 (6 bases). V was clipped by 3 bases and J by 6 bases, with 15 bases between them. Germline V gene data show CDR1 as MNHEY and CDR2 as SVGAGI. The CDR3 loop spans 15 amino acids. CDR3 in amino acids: CASSYGAGVGQPQHF. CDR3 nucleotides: TGTGCCAGCAGTTATGGGGCAGGGGTAGGTCAGCCCCAGCATTTT.

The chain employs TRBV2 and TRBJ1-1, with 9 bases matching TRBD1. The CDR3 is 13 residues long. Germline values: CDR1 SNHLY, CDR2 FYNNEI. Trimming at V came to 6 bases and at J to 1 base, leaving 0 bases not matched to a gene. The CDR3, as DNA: TGTGCCAGCAGGGGACAGGGGAACACTGAAGCTTTCTTT. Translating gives CASRGQGNTEAFF. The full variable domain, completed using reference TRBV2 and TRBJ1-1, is EPEVTQTPSHQVTQMGQEVILRCVPISNHLYFYWYRQILGQKVEFLVSFYNNEISEKSEIFDDQFSVERPDGSNFTLKIRSTKLEDSAMYFCASRGQGNTEAFFGQGTRLTVV.

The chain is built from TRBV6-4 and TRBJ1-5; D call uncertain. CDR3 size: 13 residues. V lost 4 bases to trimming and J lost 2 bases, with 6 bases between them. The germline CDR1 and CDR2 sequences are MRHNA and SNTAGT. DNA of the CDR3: TGTGCCAGCAGTGTGGAGGGCAATCAGCCCCAGCATTTT. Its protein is CASSVEGNQPQHF.

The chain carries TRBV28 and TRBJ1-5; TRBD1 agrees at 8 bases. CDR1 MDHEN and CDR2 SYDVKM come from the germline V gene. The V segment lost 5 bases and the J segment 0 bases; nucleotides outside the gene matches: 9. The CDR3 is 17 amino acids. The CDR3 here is CASSPPTGEDSNQPQHF. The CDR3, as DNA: TGTGCCAGCAGTCCCCCGACAGGGGAGGATAGCAATCAGCCCCAGCATTTT.

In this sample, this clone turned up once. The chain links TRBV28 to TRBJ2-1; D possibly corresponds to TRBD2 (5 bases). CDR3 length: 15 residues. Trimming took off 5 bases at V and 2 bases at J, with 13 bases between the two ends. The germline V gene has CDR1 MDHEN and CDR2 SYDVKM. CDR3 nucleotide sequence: TGTGCCAGCAGTCCTATACCGGGAACCTACAATGAGCAGTTCTTC. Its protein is CASSPIPGTYNEQFF.

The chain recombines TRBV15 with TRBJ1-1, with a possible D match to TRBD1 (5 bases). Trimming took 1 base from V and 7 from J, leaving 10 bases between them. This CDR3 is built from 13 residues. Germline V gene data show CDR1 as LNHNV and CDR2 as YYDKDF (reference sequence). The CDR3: CATSRGDSFEAFF. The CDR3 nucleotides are TGTGCCACCAGCAGAGGAGACAGCTTTGAAGCTTTCTTT.

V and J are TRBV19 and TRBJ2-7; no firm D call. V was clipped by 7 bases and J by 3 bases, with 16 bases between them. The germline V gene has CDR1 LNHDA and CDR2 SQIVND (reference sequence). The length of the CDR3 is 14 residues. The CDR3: CASKKRKGNYEQYF. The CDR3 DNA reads TGTGCCAGTAAAAAGCGAAAAGGAAACTACGAGCAGTACTTC.

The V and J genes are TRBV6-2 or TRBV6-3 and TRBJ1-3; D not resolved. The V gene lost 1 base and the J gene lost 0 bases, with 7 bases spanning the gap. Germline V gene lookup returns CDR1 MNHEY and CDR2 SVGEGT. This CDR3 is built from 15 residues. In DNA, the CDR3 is TGTGCCAGCAGTTACTTCGTCTTCTCTGGAAACACCATATATTTT. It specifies CASSYFVFSGNTIYF.

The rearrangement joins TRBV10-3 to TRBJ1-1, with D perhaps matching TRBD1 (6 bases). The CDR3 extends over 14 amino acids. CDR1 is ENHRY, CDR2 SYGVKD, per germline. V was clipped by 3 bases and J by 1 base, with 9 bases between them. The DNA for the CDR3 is TGTGCCATCAGTGATACAGGGAGGAACACTGAAGCTTTCTTT. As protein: CAISDTGRNTEAFF.

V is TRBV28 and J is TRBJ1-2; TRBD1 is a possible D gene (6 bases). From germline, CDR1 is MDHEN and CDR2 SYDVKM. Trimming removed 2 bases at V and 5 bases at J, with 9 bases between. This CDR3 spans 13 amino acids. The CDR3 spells CASSLPRGYGYTF. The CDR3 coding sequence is TGTGCCAGCAGTTTACCCAGGGGTTATGGCTACACCTTC.

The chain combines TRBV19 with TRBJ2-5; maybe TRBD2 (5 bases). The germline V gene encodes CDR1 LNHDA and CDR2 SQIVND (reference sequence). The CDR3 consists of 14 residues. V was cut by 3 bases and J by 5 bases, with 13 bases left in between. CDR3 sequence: CASSIGGLGETQYF. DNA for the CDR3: TGTGCCAGTAGTATCGGCGGGCTGGGGGAGACCCAGTACTTC.

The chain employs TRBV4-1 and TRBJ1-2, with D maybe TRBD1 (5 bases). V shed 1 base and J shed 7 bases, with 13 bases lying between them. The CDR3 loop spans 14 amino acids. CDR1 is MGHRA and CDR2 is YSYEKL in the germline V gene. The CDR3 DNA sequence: TGCGCCAGCAGCCAAGGGGGCCTGAGGGTTGGCTACACCTTC. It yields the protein CASSQGGLRVGYTF.